This entry lists 26 T cell receptor beta chains sequenced from one sample in a study of metastatic and nonmetastatic thyroid tumors. TCRdb reprocessed the PCR reads using MiXCR. The profile shows tens of thousands of clones, just over 35% of them singletons. All patients reached thyroid surgery having received no treatment beforehand. The sample taken for sequencing was tumor tissue. The receptors shown here come from a female donor with papillary thyroid cancer or a benign thyroid nodule (not recorded which). Some clones in this sample may be carry-over from other donors' samples.

The chain uses TRBV11-1 and TRBJ2-5; 10 nucleotides align to TRBD2. Germline CDR1 and CDR2: SGHAT and FQDESV (reference sequence). This CDR3 is built from 15 residues. V shed 1 base, J shed 4 bases, and the junction held 3 bases outside the gene matches. Written as DNA, the CDR3 is TGTGCCAGCAGCTTAGGCCTAGCGGGAGTAGAGACCCAGTACTTC. Translating gives CASSLGLAGVETQYF.

The chain joins TRBV20-1 to TRBJ1-6, with D hard to call. The CDR3 is 14 residues long. CDR1 DFQATT and CDR2 SNEGSKA come from the germline V gene (reference sequence). Trimming shortened V by 3 bases and J by 3 bases, and 9 bases separated the two germline ends. This CDR3 is CSARLQIYNSPLHF. The CDR3, as DNA: TGCAGTGCTAGGCTACAGATCTATAATTCACCCCTCCACTTT.

This chain joins TRBV6-4 and TRBJ2-1, with TRBD2 matching over 13 bases. The germline V gene encodes CDR1 MRHNA and CDR2 SNTAGT. The V and J ends lost 0 bases and 8 bases, in that order; junction bases with no gene match: 4. The CDR3 totals 16 residues. CDR3 sequence: CASSDSGTSGTDEQFF. In nucleotides, the CDR3 is TGTGCCAGCAGTGACTCGGGGACTAGCGGGACAGATGAGCAGTTCTTC.

This clone was found a few times. Other nucleotide sequences in the sample specify the same CDR3. The J gene is TRBJ1-1, the V gene TRBV6-5; D possibly corresponds to TRBD1 (5 bases). Germline assignment: CDR1 MNHEY and CDR2 SVGAGI. The CDR3 is 14 amino acids. The V and J ends lost 0 bases and 4 bases respectively, with 9 bases between them. Written as DNA, the CDR3 is TGTGCCAGCAGTTACTCAGCGGGGGGCACTGAAGCTTTCTTT. It yields the protein CASSYSAGGTEAFF.

The rearrangement uses TRBV5-1 and TRBJ1-2, with D possibly being TRBD1 (6 bases). This CDR3 spans 13 amino acids. V lost 2 bases to trimming and J lost 8 bases, with 13 bases between them. Germline V CDR1 and CDR2: SGHRS, YFSETQ. DNA for the CDR3: TGCGCCAGCAGCTTTCCAGGGGACATGGGCTACACCTTC. Its protein is CASSFPGDMGYTF.

The V gene is TRBV20-1, the J gene TRBJ2-3; the D is unclear. CDR3 length equals 15 residues. Germline-derived CDR1 and CDR2 are DFQATT and SNEGSKA (reference sequence). Between the trimmed V and J ends, which lost 0 bases and 0 bases, there was a span of 10 bases. The CDR3 is CSARDRVLSTDTQYF. The CDR3, as DNA: TGCAGTGCTAGAGACCGTGTGCTGAGCACAGATACGCAGTATTTT.

The rearrangement joins TRBV6-5 to TRBJ2-7, with 8 bases matching TRBD1. The CDR3 runs 14 residues. The junction had 5 bases not matched to a gene; V was cut back by 2 bases and J by 5 bases. CDR1 MNHEY and CDR2 SVGAGI come from the germline V gene. The CDR3 DNA sequence: TGTGCCAGCAGTTACGGGACAGGAACTCACGAGCAGTACTTC. This translates into CASSYGTGTHEQYF.

This clone was picked up one time. The V and J genes are TRBV4-2 and TRBJ1-6; D unclear. Germline values: CDR1 LGHNA, CDR2 YNFKEQ. This CDR3 comprises 14 residues. V was trimmed by 1 base and J by 6 bases, leaving 7 bases between them. The CDR3, as DNA: TGTGCCAGCAGCCAAGGTCGGGGTAATTCACCCCTCCACTTT. Its translation is CASSQGRGNSPLHF.

The chain joins TRBV6-1 to TRBJ2-7; D unclear. V shed 5 bases and J shed 4 bases, with 15 bases lying between them. This CDR3 is built from 14 residues. The germline gives CDR1 MNHNS, CDR2 SASEGT. The CDR3 is CASSSSYSGYEQYF. For the CDR3, the DNA is TGTGCCAGCAGTTCCAGTTATTCAGGATACGAGCAGTACTTC.

There are a few counts of this clone. CDR3: CASSLPRGNGQETQYF. CDR3 sequence (DNA): TGTGCCAGCAGTTTACCCCGGGGCAACGGGCAAGAGACCCAGTACTTC. The chain joins TRBV28 to TRBJ2-5; D could derive from TRBD1 or TRBD2 (5 bases each). With 2 bases removed from V and 2 bases from J, the gap between germline ends came to 15 bases. Germline CDR1 and CDR2: MDHEN and SYDVKM. The CDR3 extends over 16 amino acids.

The chain recombines TRBV16 with TRBJ2-1, with 10 bases fitting TRBD1. The junction had 2 bases not matched to a gene; V was cut back by 2 bases and J by 4 bases. The CDR3 contains 15 residues. CDR1 KGHSY and CDR2 FQNENV come from the germline V gene. This CDR3 is CASSQGGQGYNEQFF. The CDR3 region has the DNA TGTGCCAGCAGCCAAGGGGGACAGGGGTACAATGAGCAGTTCTTC.

The J gene is TRBJ2-6, the V gene TRBV20-1; possible D gene TRBD2, 7 bases. This CDR3 comprises 16 residues. Germline values: CDR1 DFQATT, CDR2 SNEGSKA (reference sequence). With 1 base removed from V and 2 bases from J, the gap between germline ends came to 12 bases. CDR3 bases: TGCAGTGCTAGAGGGCGGGGGCATACTGGGGCCAACGTCCTGACTTTC. This gives the protein CSARGRGHTGANVLTF.

This chain connects TRBV6-5 to TRBJ1-3; no clear D gene. CDR1 is MNHEY and CDR2 is SVGAGI in the germline V gene. The V gene lost 4 bases and the J gene lost 6 bases, with 16 bases spanning the gap. This CDR3 is built from 15 residues. The DNA of the CDR3 is TGTGCCAGCAGTTCCCCTTTTAGGACTGTAAACACCATATATTTT. This encodes CASSSPFRTVNTIYF.

The chain uses TRBV28 and TRBJ1-2; no definite D call. Deletions cut 1 base from V and 6 bases from J, with 12 bases between. There are 14 residues in the CDR3. Germline CDR1 MDHEN, CDR2 SYDVKM. In nucleotides, the CDR3 is TGTGCCAGCAGTTTATTGGACCAGACACATGGCTACACCTTC. Translating it yields CASSLLDQTHGYTF.

This clone has more than one count but fewer than ten. The chain uses TRBV6-2 or TRBV6-3 and TRBJ2-7, with no clear D. Trimming removed 0 bases from V and 7 bases from J, with 19 bases in between. This CDR3 is built from 16 residues. Germline-derived CDR1 and CDR2 are MNHEY and SVGEGT. The CDR3 loop reads CASSYSNLRRIPEQYF. CDR3 DNA sequence: TGTGCCAGCAGTTACTCGAATCTAAGGAGAATCCCTGAGCAGTACTTC.

The table lists this clone with a few counts. The V gene is TRBV11-2, the J gene TRBJ1-3, with TRBD1 matching over 9 bases. Losses at the gene ends were 0 bases for V and 4 bases for J; bases not matched to a gene: 13. CDR1 and CDR2 (germline): SGHAT, FQNNGV. The CDR3 has 19 amino acids. CDR3 residues: CASSLDGTGRGLSGNTIYF. In DNA, the CDR3 is TGTGCCAGCAGCTTAGATGGGACAGGGAGAGGTCTATCCGGAAACACCATATATTTT.

This clone showed up just a few times. This chain links TRBV6-5 with TRBJ1-1, with D maybe TRBD1 (5 bases). This CDR3 spans 14 amino acids. The germline CDR1 and CDR2 sequences are MNHEY and SVGAGI. The germline V and J ends were trimmed by 2 bases and 7 bases, with 14 bases remaining between them. The CDR3 region is CASSYRRGQHEAFF. The CDR3, as DNA: TGTGCCAGCAGTTACAGGAGGGGCCAACATGAAGCTTTCTTT.

This clone was seen only a few times. Germline is not matched at one junction end, which may reflect a read error. The J gene is TRBJ1-4, the V gene TRBV28, with D unresolved. The length of the CDR3 is 13 residues. Per germline, CDR1 MDHEN and CDR2 SYDVKM. The CDR3 region has the DNA TGTGCCAGCAGTTTACCCCAAGATGAAGAACTGTTTTTT. Protein product: CASSLPQDEELFF.

This clone was recorded a few times. The chain recombines TRBV28 with TRBJ2-4, with a possible D match to TRBD1 (6 bases). This CDR3 comprises 13 residues. The germline V gene encodes CDR1 MDHEN and CDR2 SYDVKM. With 6 bases removed from V and 5 bases from J, the gap between germline ends came to 11 bases. For the CDR3, the DNA is TGTGCCAGCAGAGGGGACACTCAAAACATTCAGTACTTC. Translating it yields CASRGDTQNIQYF.

This clone has more than one count but fewer than ten. The chain recombines TRBV7-9 with TRBJ2-7; D might be TRBD1 (5 bases). Looked up from germline, CDR1 is SEHNR and CDR2 is FQNEAQ (reference sequence). Trimming removed 1 base from V and 6 bases from J, with 7 bases in between. The CDR3 totals 12 residues. The CDR3, as DNA: TGTGCCAGCAGCTTAGTTCAGGGCGAGCAGTACTTC. It codes for CASSLVQGEQYF. Full variable domain (rest looked up from reference TRBV7-9 and TRBJ2-7): DTGVSQNPRHKITKRGQNVTFRCDPISEHNRLYWYRQTLGQGPEFLTYFQNEAQLEKSRLLSDRFSAERPKGSFSTLEIQRTEQGDSAMYLCASSLVQGEQYFGPGTRLTVT.

This clone was observed a few times. The identical CDR3 is also encoded by other nucleotide sequences in the sample. V usage is TRBV28 and J usage is TRBJ2-6; TRBD1 matches at 7 bases. CDR1 is MDHEN and CDR2 is SYDVKM in the germline V gene. The CDR3 extends over 17 amino acids. The V segment lost 5 bases and the J segment 2 bases; nucleotides outside the gene matches: 9. CDR3 DNA: TGTGCCAGCAGTCAAAGGGGGCGTAGGGCTGGGGCCAACGTCCTGACTTTC. Translation gives CASSQRGRRAGANVLTF.

The rearrangement links TRBV20-1 to TRBJ2-6; 7 positions agree with TRBD1. Germline CDR1 and CDR2: DFQATT and SNEGSKA (reference sequence). V gave up 5 bases and J gave up 2 bases; unmatched junction bases: 6. This CDR3 is 15 amino acids long. For the CDR3, the DNA is TGCAGTGCTGGGAGACAGGGAGCTGGGGCCAACGTCCTGACTTTC. Its translation is CSAGRQGAGANVLTF.

Here the CDR3 reads CASRPKLSSGRDYNEQFF. The DNA for the CDR3 is TGTGCCAGCAGGCCGAAACTTTCTAGCGGGAGGGATTACAATGAGCAGTTCTTC. V usage is TRBV6-5 and J usage is TRBJ2-1, with TRBD2 matching over 12 bases. The germline V gene has CDR1 MNHEY and CDR2 SVGAGI. The V gene end was trimmed by 6 bases and the J gene end by 4 bases; junction bases not matched to a gene: 13. This CDR3 contains 18 residues.

CDR3 protein: CASSSSRGSYEQYF. In DNA form, the CDR3 reads TGTGCCAGCAGCTCATCTCGGGGCTCCTACGAGCAGTACTTC. This chain joins TRBV11-3 and TRBJ2-7, with a weak D call TRBD2 (5 bases). With 4 bases removed from V and 0 bases from J, the gap between germline ends came to 10 bases. Germline values: CDR1 SGHNT, CDR2 YENEEA. The CDR3 is 14 amino acids.

The rearrangement links TRBV20-1 to TRBJ2-7, with D maybe TRBD2 (7 bases). This CDR3 is built from 14 residues. Germline CDR1 DFQATT, CDR2 SNEGSKA (reference sequence). V was clipped by 0 bases and J by 5 bases, with 14 bases between them. The chain's CDR3 is CSARDSAGADEQYF. CDR3 nucleotides: TGCAGTGCTAGAGATAGCGCGGGGGCCGACGAGCAGTACTTC.

The chain uses TRBV11-2 and TRBJ2-1; 13 bases fit TRBD2. J lost 6 bases, V lost 1 base, and 6 bases had no gene match. The CDR3 has 17 residues. Germline CDR1 is SGHAT and CDR2 is FQNNGV. CDR3 nucleotides: TGTGCCAGCAGCTTAGGGACTAGCGGGAGAGTAAGCAATGAGCAGTTCTTC. This gives the protein CASSLGTSGRVSNEQFF.